This record concerns one T cell receptor beta chain sequence. Original data processing: Estimates of nucleated cell counts were drawn from the amplification of reference gene primers. Some clones are missing from TCRdb's copy, which holds only in-frame ones; the method was immunoSEQ multiplex PCR. Clone size and the V and J calls come from that table; the DNA yielded D and trimming. The profile shows around 140,000 clones, around nine tenths of them singletons. The record originates from a study of blood T cell repertoires in COVID-19. The wider study: Samples of COVID-19 (acute and convalescent) were obtained from the United States, Italy and Spain.

The germline V gene encodes CDR1 KGHDR and CDR2 SFDVKD. The V end was cut by 7 bases, the J end by 0 bases, with 13 bases between. The CDR3 spans 15 residues. The clonotype originates from a man in his 70s with active COVID-19. The chain recombines TRBV24-1 with TRBJ2-3; D may be TRBD1 (6 bases). Material: peripheral blood. CDR3 nucleotides: TGTGCCACCAGATCCGGGACACAAAGCACAGATACGCAGTATTTT. Translation gives CATRSGTQSTDTQYF.